These T cell receptor beta chains were read from a single sample in a study of CD8 T cells in Susac syndrome. MiXCR, run by TCRdb on the immunoSEQ multiplex PCR reads, gives a single entry per CDR3 protein. Here the sample spans 75,000 or so distinct CDR3 sequences, approximately 95% being singletons. Material for sequencing was CD8+ T cells from PBMCs. All receptors come from a human donor with Susac syndrome. Both conserved end residues are part of each CDR3. The order of the fields is J gene, clone size, D gene, V gene, CDR3 DNA, CDR3 protein. The D gene is left open where the match is weak. Size is omitted from some rows. Given values are once, few, many or a class for expanded clones.

j_call: TRBJ2-5
clone_size: NA
d_call: TRBD2
v_call: TRBV3-1
cdr3_nt: TGTGCCAGCAGCCACGCCTCTAGCGGGGGGGGCGAGACCCAGTACTTC
cdr3_aa: CASSHASSGGGETQYF

j_call: TRBJ1-2
clone_size: NA
d_call: TRBD1
v_call: TRBV6-2/TRBV6-3
cdr3_nt: TGTGCCAGCAGTTCCGCGGGACAGCATAACTATGGCTACACCTTC
cdr3_aa: CASSSAGQHNYGYTF

j_call: TRBJ1-5
clone_size: NA
d_call: TRBD1
v_call: TRBV6-5
cdr3_nt: TGTGCCAGCAGTGACAGGGAAGCCCAGCCCCAGCATTTT
cdr3_aa: CASSDREAQPQHF

j_call: TRBJ2-7
clone_size: NA
d_call: NA
v_call: TRBV12-3/TRBV12-4
cdr3_nt: TGTGCCAGCAGTTTTACCGGGAAATACGAGCAGTACTTC
cdr3_aa: CASSFTGKYEQYF

j_call: TRBJ1-1
clone_size: once
d_call: NA
v_call: TRBV7-9
cdr3_nt: TGTGCCAGCAGCCCCCAGACAGAGAACACTGAAGCTTTCTTT
cdr3_aa: CASSPQTENTEAFF

j_call: TRBJ2-5
clone_size: NA
d_call: TRBD1
v_call: TRBV14
cdr3_nt: TGTGCCAGCAGCCAAGGGGCCGACAGGGGAGTGAGAGGAGAGACCCAGTACTTC
cdr3_aa: CASSQGADRGVRGETQYF

j_call: TRBJ1-2
clone_size: NA
d_call: NA
v_call: TRBV7-2
cdr3_nt: TGTGCCAGCAGCCCATACAGCGGGGACTATGGCTACACCTTC
cdr3_aa: CASSPYSGDYGYTF

j_call: TRBJ2-7
clone_size: NA
d_call: TRBD2
v_call: TRBV12-3/TRBV12-4
cdr3_nt: TGTGCCAGCAGTCCCGGGACTAAATCCGACGAGCAGTACTTC
cdr3_aa: CASSPGTKSDEQYF

j_call: TRBJ2-7
clone_size: once
d_call: TRBD1
v_call: TRBV27
cdr3_nt: TGTGCCAGCAGTCGCACCGGGACAGTTTACGAGCAGTACTTC
cdr3_aa: CASSRTGTVYEQYF

j_call: TRBJ2-3
clone_size: NA
d_call: NA
v_call: TRBV29-1
cdr3_nt: TGCAGCGTGCCCTCTTGGAGTAGCACAGATACGCAGTATTTT
cdr3_aa: CSVPSWSSTDTQYF

j_call: TRBJ2-5
clone_size: NA
d_call: TRBD1
v_call: TRBV6-5
cdr3_nt: TGTGCCAGCAGCCTAGACAGGGGCTCCGGGGAGACCCAGTACTTC
cdr3_aa: CASSLDRGSGETQYF

j_call: TRBJ2-2
clone_size: NA
d_call: NA
v_call: TRBV4-2
cdr3_nt: TGTGCCAGCGAAGAGAACACCGGGGAGCTGTTTTTT
cdr3_aa: CASEENTGELFF

j_call: TRBJ1-3
clone_size: NA
d_call: TRBD1
v_call: TRBV9
cdr3_nt: TGTGCCAGCAGCGTAGAATCGACAGGGTTGCCGAACACCATATATTTT
cdr3_aa: CASSVESTGLPNTIYF

j_call: TRBJ1-1
clone_size: NA
d_call: NA
v_call: TRBV28
cdr3_nt: TGTGCCAGCAGTTTCGGACAGTCGAACACTGAAGCTTTCTTT
cdr3_aa: CASSFGQSNTEAFF

j_call: TRBJ1-2
clone_size: once
d_call: NA
v_call: TRBV4-1
cdr3_nt: TGCGCCAGCGGACAGTCACAAGCGGGGTATGGCTACACCTTC
cdr3_aa: CASGQSQAGYGYTF

j_call: TRBJ2-1
clone_size: NA
d_call: NA
v_call: TRBV4-2
cdr3_nt: TGTGCCAGCAGCCCCGGAGACTGGAGTGAGCAGTTCTTC
cdr3_aa: CASSPGDWSEQFF

j_call: TRBJ2-2
clone_size: NA
d_call: NA
v_call: TRBV2
cdr3_nt: TGTGCCAGCAGGGAAACGGAGACGGCGAACACCGGGGAGCTGTTTTTT
cdr3_aa: CASRETETANTGELFF

j_call: TRBJ2-7
clone_size: NA
d_call: NA
v_call: TRBV7-9
cdr3_nt: TGTGCCAGCAGCTCGTTACCCCCCCAGAACGAGCAGTACTTC
cdr3_aa: CASSSLPPQNEQYF

j_call: TRBJ2-1
clone_size: NA
d_call: NA
v_call: TRBV14
cdr3_nt: TGTGCCAGCAGCCAAGAAAAGGCGCTAAATGAGCAGTTCTTC
cdr3_aa: CASSQEKALNEQFF